The 16 T cell receptor beta chains in this list originate from one sample, sequenced in a study of molecular identifiers for immune sequencing clone quantification. TCRdb used MiXCR to reprocess the PCR reads, holding one entry per CDR3 protein. The table lists 7,500 to 10,000 distinct CDR3 sequences, under 15% of them singletons. Material for sequencing was naive CD8+ T cells from blood, with Jurkat cell RNA spiked in. Indicated subset: FACS-sorted CD8+CD4-CCR7+CD45RA+ naive T cells. Receptor source: a human donor in good health. Some libraries in this study had Jurkat cell RNA spiked in.

This clonotype came up many times. The rearrangement links TRBV7-9 to TRBJ2-1; TRBD1 or TRBD2 may be the D gene (7 bases each). Trimming took off 5 bases at V and 1 base at J, with 15 bases between the two ends. CDR3 length equals 16 residues. CDR1 is SEHNR and CDR2 is FQNEAQ in the germline V gene (reference sequence). The CDR3 DNA is TGTGCCAGCAGCCCTGGGAGGGGGCGTTCCTACAATGAGCAGTTCTTC. Amino acid sequence: CASSPGRGRSYNEQFF.

A remark on this clonotype: An end of the junction differs from the germline gene, which may be a read error. This chain links TRBV5-6 with TRBJ2-7, with D maybe TRBD1 (6 bases). CDR3 size: 14 residues. Germline loops: CDR1 SGHDT, CDR2 YYEEEE. The CDR3 DNA reads TGTGCCAGCACCCTCGGACAGAGCTCCTGCGAGCAGTACTTC. Translated, it gives CASTLGQSSCEQYF.

This clonotype is deemed medium-sized (0.01 to 0.1%). The V and J genes are TRBV10-3 and TRBJ2-7; a weak D match, TRBD2 (7 bases). Between the trimmed V and J ends, which lost 0 bases and 0 bases, there was a span of 9 bases. Germline-derived CDR1 and CDR2 are ENHRY and SYGVKD. The CDR3 runs 15 residues. CDR3: CAISESGGPSYEQYF. The CDR3 coding sequence is TGTGCCATCAGTGAGTCGGGGGGGCCCTCCTACGAGCAGTACTTC.

This clonotype is classed as medium-sized. The chain recombines TRBV29-1 with TRBJ1-2; D is undetermined. This CDR3 is built from 16 residues. Between the trimmed V and J ends, which lost 4 bases and 4 bases, there was a span of 22 bases. Germline V CDR1 and CDR2: SQVTM, ANQGSEA. Written as DNA, the CDR3 is TGCAGCGTTGTTCCCACAGCCCCGTTCGCCCTCTATGGCTACACCTTC. Amino acid sequence: CSVVPTAPFALYGYTF.

In its sample, this clonotype was seen many times. The V and J genes are TRBV2 and TRBJ2-7; D is ambiguous. This CDR3 contains 16 residues. V gave up 0 bases and J gave up 3 bases, with 15 bases separating them. In germline, CDR1 is SNHLY, CDR2 FYNNEI. The CDR3 loop is CASSEAWKTRIYEQYF. CDR3 bases: TGTGCCAGCAGTGAAGCCTGGAAGACAAGAATCTACGAGCAGTACTTC.

The table lists this clonotype with many counts. This chain connects TRBV6-5 to TRBJ2-1; 13 nucleotides line up with TRBD2. Germline CDR1 MNHEY, CDR2 SVGAGI. V shed 10 bases, J shed 4 bases, and the junction held 4 bases outside the gene matches. This CDR3 region has 14 residues. CDR3 in DNA: TGTGCCACCTCACTAGCGGGAGGGTACAATGAGCAGTTCTTC. Translating gives CATSLAGGYNEQFF.

This clonotype counts as medium-sized. V gene TRBV3-1 combines with J gene TRBJ2-3, with 11 bases identical to TRBD2. There are 16 residues in the CDR3. The germline CDR1 and CDR2 sequences are LGHDT and YNNKEL (reference sequence). V shed 1 base, J shed 6 bases, and the junction held 6 bases outside the gene matches. The DNA for the CDR3 is TGTGCCAGCAGCCAAGTCGCTAGCGGGAGGTCGGATACGCAGTATTTT. The encoded protein is CASSQVASGRSDTQYF.

This clonotype has ten or more counts. This chain uses TRBV9 with TRBJ2-3, with D hard to call. V was cut by 4 bases and J by 1 base, with 13 bases left in between. The CDR3 runs to 15 residues. Germline loops: CDR1 SGDLS, CDR2 YYNGEE. The CDR3 DNA follows: TGTGCCAGCAGCCCGATGGGTACAGGCACAGATACGCAGTATTTT. It encodes CASSPMGTGTDTQYF.

This clonotype has at least ten counts. The chain employs TRBV4-1 and TRBJ2-3, with 10 bases aligning to TRBD1. V gave up 5 bases and J gave up 2 bases; unmatched junction bases: 7. The germline V gene encodes CDR1 MGHRA and CDR2 YSYEKL. This CDR3 comprises 16 residues. The CDR3 here is CASSVRDRGLTDTQYF. The CDR3 region has the DNA TGCGCCAGCAGCGTCCGGGACAGGGGCCTCACAGATACGCAGTATTTT.

In this sample, this clonotype turned up once. A clone one base away is much larger, so this may be a read error. The CDR3 here is CASSLALGTYQLQHF. In DNA, the CDR3 is TGTGCCAGCAGCTTAGCGCTGGGGACGTATCAGCTCCAGCATTTT. This rearrangement joins TRBV7-2 to TRBJ1-5, with D tentatively TRBD1 (5 bases). The CDR3 contains 15 residues. Germline V gene data show CDR1 as SGHTA and CDR2 as FQGNSA.

This clonotype is termed medium-sized. The chain combines TRBV4-3 with TRBJ2-5; D not certain. Trimming removed 0 bases from V and 7 bases from J, with 15 bases in between. Germline-derived CDR1 and CDR2 are LGHNA and YSLEER. The CDR3 loop spans 15 amino acids. In nucleotides, the CDR3 is TGCGCCAGCAGCCAAGATTTCCAGGCCCGCGGGACCCAGTACTTC. It codes for CASSQDFQARGTQYF.

In this sample, this clonotype turned up many times. J is TRBJ2-2 and V is TRBV12-3 or TRBV12-4; maybe TRBD2 (5 bases). V was cut by 6 bases and J by 7 bases, with 12 bases left in between. The CDR3 loop spans 13 amino acids. CDR3 residues: CASSPRAGGELFF. CDR3 DNA: TGTGCCAGCAGCCCGAGGGCTGGCGGGGAGCTGTTTTTT.

This clonotype showed up many times. The rearrangement uses TRBV4-3 and TRBJ2-3, with 7 nucleotides matching TRBD1. The length of the CDR3 is 12 residues. In germline, CDR1 is LGHNA, CDR2 YSLEER. The V and J ends lost 6 bases and 10 bases, in that order; junction bases with no gene match: 7. This CDR3 reads CASRGDSDSQYF. Here the CDR3 DNA reads TGCGCCAGCAGGGGGGACAGCGATTCGCAGTATTTT.

This rearrangement joins TRBV4-1 to TRBJ2-1, with 7 bases lining up with TRBD1. Germline-derived CDR1 and CDR2 are MGHRA and YSYEKL. The J segment lost 8 bases and the V segment lost 0 bases, leaving 13 bases of the junction unmatched. CDR3 length: 17 amino acids. The CDR3 coding sequence is TGCGCCAGCAGCCAAGATGTAGGACAGGCGTCTTACGATGAGCAGTTCTTC. It yields the protein CASSQDVGQASYDEQFF.

This clonotype was detected many times. This CDR3 reads CASSFLADSTSNEQFF. CDR3 nucleotides: TGTGCCAGCAGTTTCCTGGCCGACTCGACGTCCAATGAGCAGTTCTTC. This chain uses TRBV27 with TRBJ2-1; D unclear. This CDR3 has 16 residues. With 3 bases removed from V and 6 bases from J, the gap between germline ends came to 18 bases. CDR1 is MNHEY and CDR2 is SMNVEV in the germline V gene (reference sequence).

This clonotype occurred many times. The gene calls are TRBV10-3 and TRBJ2-5; tentatively, D is TRBD1 or TRBD2 (5 bases each). Trimming shortened V by 0 bases and J by 4 bases, and 12 bases separated the two germline ends. CDR3 length: 15 residues. Germline CDR1 is ENHRY and CDR2 is SYGVKD. The CDR3, as DNA: TGTGCCATCAGTGAGTCAGGGACGTCAGGAGAGACCCAGTACTTC. Translation: CAISESGTSGETQYF.